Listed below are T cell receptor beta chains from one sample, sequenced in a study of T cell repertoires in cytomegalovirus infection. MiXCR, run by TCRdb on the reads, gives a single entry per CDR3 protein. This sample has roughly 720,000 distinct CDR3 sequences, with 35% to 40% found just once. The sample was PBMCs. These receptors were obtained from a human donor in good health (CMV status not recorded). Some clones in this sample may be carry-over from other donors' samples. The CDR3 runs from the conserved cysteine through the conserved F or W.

CDR3: CASSPRDSLRNSGANVLTF
V: TRBV19
J: TRBJ2-6

CDR3: CASGTENQPQHF
V: TRBV28
J: TRBJ1-5

CDR3: CASSYQRTSGPLGQFF
V: TRBV6-5
J: TRBJ2-1

CDR3: CSAEVGADNEKLFF
V: TRBV20-1
J: TRBJ1-4

CDR3: CASRGTGENTEAFF
V: TRBV7-2
J: TRBJ1-1

CDR3: CASSFQSLSGGYTF
V: TRBV7-4
J: TRBJ1-2

CDR3: CASSLVPRGDEKLFF
V: TRBV5-4
J: TRBJ1-4

CDR3: CAWSPPPGPNSPLHF
V: TRBV30
J: TRBJ1-6

CDR3: CASSTWTGESNQPQHF
V: TRBV6-1
J: TRBJ1-5

CDR3: CASRSLTSGDSYEQYF
V: TRBV19
J: TRBJ2-7

CDR3: CASSPGQWIQPQHF
V: TRBV19
J: TRBJ1-5

CDR3: CATSDARDLSYEQYF
V: TRBV24-1
J: TRBJ2-7

CDR3: CASIYGGVAAGGPTDTQYF
V: TRBV6-6
J: TRBJ2-3

CDR3: CASSFESLAGAKSTQYF
V: TRBV28
J: TRBJ2-5

CDR3: CASSPGQGAWEQYF
V: TRBV28
J: TRBJ2-7

CDR3: CASSPYRGRLGGELFF
V: TRBV28
J: TRBJ2-2

CDR3: CASSTRGNPVTEAFF
V: TRBV19
J: TRBJ1-1

CDR3: CASSDGLAGGQYNEQFF
V: TRBV5-1
J: TRBJ2-1

CDR3: CASSLGNSYNEQFF
V: TRBV12-3/TRBV12-4
J: TRBJ2-1

CDR3: CASSFTGSKNIQYF
V: TRBV12-3/TRBV12-4
J: TRBJ2-4

CDR3: CASSLSPFGDTQYF
V: TRBV7-2
J: TRBJ2-3

CDR3: CASSPKIQLAGVSGASVLTF
V: TRBV27
J: TRBJ2-6

CDR3: CASSSGHYSNQPQHF
V: TRBV12-3/TRBV12-4
J: TRBJ1-5

CDR3: CASSQDHFGESKGNEQFF
V: TRBV4-1
J: TRBJ2-1

CDR3: CASGPTSGASYNEQFF
V: TRBV12-3/TRBV12-4
J: TRBJ2-1

CDR3: CASSYGTVGIRSYEQYF
V: TRBV6-2/TRBV6-3
J: TRBJ2-7

CDR3: CASSLGDGDQPQHF
V: TRBV5-1
J: TRBJ1-5

CDR3: CSAPRMSPTLNSPLHF
V: TRBV20-1
J: TRBJ1-6

CDR3: CASSERRTSLNYGYTF
V: TRBV6-1
J: TRBJ1-2

CDR3: CASSSRGSGHNQPQHF
V: TRBV28
J: TRBJ1-5

CDR3: CASSPGTSGANVLTF
V: TRBV12-3/TRBV12-4
J: TRBJ2-6

CDR3: CASRGDRQYF
V: TRBV12-3/TRBV12-4
J: TRBJ2-7

CDR3: CSANRQNTEAFF
V: TRBV20-1
J: TRBJ1-1

CDR3: CASSELSGLSYEQYF
V: TRBV6-1
J: TRBJ2-7

CDR3: CASSPSSTEAFF
V: TRBV25-1
J: TRBJ1-1

CDR3: CASSLSRGRSTEAFF
V: TRBV28
J: TRBJ1-1

CDR3: CASSLDSGRNSPLHF
V: TRBV27
J: TRBJ1-6

CDR3: CASSLGGQPNTEAFF
V: TRBV7-2
J: TRBJ1-1

CDR3: CASSSIRGPEKLFF
V: TRBV12-3/TRBV12-4
J: TRBJ1-4

CDR3: CASSLNRWNEQFF
V: TRBV12-3/TRBV12-4
J: TRBJ2-1

CDR3: CSSSRWRDTQYF
V: TRBV7-6
J: TRBJ2-3

CDR3: CASSPSLARSSYNEQFF
V: TRBV12-3/TRBV12-4
J: TRBJ2-1